The 32 T cell receptor beta chains below come from one sample, sequenced in a study of human T cells and chemical hapten exposure. MiXCR was run by TCRdb on the RACE reads, yielding one entry per CDR3 protein. The data hold roughly 380,000 distinct CDR3 sequences, with approximately 5.1% observed a single time. Time point described: pre-sensitization, week 0. Treatment noted: therapeutic diphenylcyclopropenone sensitization with weekly scalp DPC. Sequenced material: whole blood, taken in connection with sensitization to the hapten diphenylcyclopropenone (DPC). These TCRs come from a woman between 45 and 60 years old with alopecia areata. Some clones in this sample may be carry-over from other donors' samples.

In this sample, this clonotype turned up many times. This chain joins TRBV6-2 or TRBV6-3 and TRBJ2-3, with 7 bases that match TRBD1. The CDR3 sequence is 13 residues long. The trim removed 5 bases at V and 4 bases at J, leaving 3 bases unmatched. Germline CDR1 is MNHEY and CDR2 is SVGEGT. DNA for the CDR3: TGTGCCAGCAGTCAGACAGGGTCAGATACGCAGTATTTT. Its translation: CASSQTGSDTQYF.

The table lists this clonotype with many counts. V gene TRBV12-3 or TRBV12-4 combines with J gene TRBJ1-6; tentatively, D is TRBD1 (5 bases). CDR3 length: 12 amino acids. Trimming stripped 6 bases from V and 8 bases from J, with 8 bases between. The CDR3 is CASRVTDSPLHF. The CDR3, as DNA: TGTGCCAGCAGGGTGACAGATTCACCCCTCCACTTT.

This clonotype showed up many times. Its ends do not fully match the called genes, so a read error is possible. CDR3 DNA: TGCAGTGCTCGAGATTGGCCGGCCAATGAGCAGTTCTTC. This sequence encodes CSARDWPANEQFF. V usage is TRBV20-1 and J usage is TRBJ2-1; D unclear. Germline V gene lookup returns CDR1 DFQATT and CDR2 SNEGSKA (reference sequence). This CDR3 is 13 amino acids long.

The chain is built from TRBV2 and TRBJ1-2, with unresolved D. The CDR3 runs 13 residues. Trimming left V 9 bases short and J 5 bases short, with 16 bases between. From germline, CDR1 is SNHLY and CDR2 FYNNEI. The CDR3 sequence: CARYRDVGYGYTF. CDR3 DNA sequence: TGTGCCAGATATAGAGACGTTGGGTATGGCTACACCTTC.

The chain combines TRBV4-2 with TRBJ2-7; D might be TRBD2 (5 bases). This CDR3 spans 15 amino acids. CDR1 LGHNA and CDR2 YNFKEQ come from the germline V gene. Trimming shortened V by 0 bases and J by 6 bases, and 15 bases separated the two germline ends. Here the CDR3 DNA reads TGTGCCAGCAGCCAAGATAGCCGGGAATTTTTCGAGCAGTACTTC. It translates to CASSQDSREFFEQYF.

This clonotype was seen ten or more times. V is TRBV12-3 or TRBV12-4 and J is TRBJ2-1; 7 nucleotides match TRBD2. Trimming took 5 bases from V and 10 from J; bases not matched to a gene: 8. CDR3 length equals 13 residues. DNA of the CDR3: TGTGCCAGCAGTGTCAACCCAGCGGGGGAGCAGTTCTTC. It codes for CASSVNPAGEQFF.

The sample holds many counts of this clonotype. The gene calls are TRBV6-5 and TRBJ2-7, with TRBD2 matching 9 bases. Germline V gene lookup returns CDR1 MNHEY and CDR2 SVGAGI. V was pared by 2 bases and J by 4 bases, with 9 bases of the junction left unmatched. The CDR3 totals 16 residues. The CDR3 DNA reads as TGTGCCAGCAGTTACGGTGCGGGGGGGCGTCGGTACGAGCAGTACTTC. The encoded protein is CASSYGAGGRRYEQYF.

The chain has TRBV9 and TRBJ1-2; 7 positions agree with TRBD1. CDR3 length equals 14 residues. J lost 4 bases, V lost 5 bases, and 8 bases had no gene match. Germline V gene sequence: CDR1 SGDLS, CDR2 YYNGEE. The CDR3 nucleotides read TGTGCCAGCAGGTCTTCACAGGGGCCCTATGGCTACACCTTC. This codes for CASRSSQGPYGYTF.

This clonotype was counted many times. This chain joins TRBV29-1 and TRBJ2-5, with D uncertain. Germline V gene data show CDR1 as SQVTM and CDR2 as ANQGSEA. V dropped 2 bases and J dropped 1 base, with 8 bases sitting between them. This CDR3 contains 13 residues. The CDR3 DNA is TGCAGCGTTGAATTAGTAACCCAAGAGACCCAGTACTTC. Translated: CSVELVTQETQYF.

The chain employs TRBV28 and TRBJ1-5, with 8 bases identical to TRBD1. The junction had 23 bases not matched to a gene; V was cut back by 8 bases and J by 11 bases. CDR3 length equals 17 residues. Germline CDR1 and CDR2: MDHEN and SYDVKM. The CDR3, as DNA: TGTGCCAGCGGGGGGACAGGCCAGACCGGAGGCGCGGAAGCCCAGCATTTT. It is translated as CASGGTGQTGGAEAQHF.

V is TRBV30 and J is TRBJ2-1; TRBD1 matches at 9 bases. CDR3 length: 14 amino acids. Germline trimming cut 0 bases from V and 10 bases from J; bases unmatched to any gene: 7. CDR1 and CDR2 (germline): GTSNPN, SVGIG (reference sequence). CDR3: CAWSVFLDRGEQFF. The CDR3 DNA follows: TGTGCCTGGAGTGTATTCCTAGACAGGGGGGAGCAGTTCTTC. The full variable domain, rest sourced from reference TRBV30 and TRBJ2-1, is SQTIHQWPATLVQPVGSPLSLECTVEGTSNPNLYWYRQAAGRGLQLLFYSVGIGQISSEVPQNLSASRPQDRQFILSSKKLLLSDSGFYLCAWSVFLDRGEQFFGPGTRLTVL.

This clonotype came up many times. The chain couples TRBV6-5 to TRBJ2-1; 7 nucleotides match TRBD1. The CDR3 has 17 amino acids. Germline values: CDR1 MNHEY, CDR2 SVGAGI. Unmatched junction bases numbered 14, after V lost 2 bases and J lost 7 bases. CDR3 DNA sequence: TGTGCCAGCAGTTACGCTACCTCTGGGACAGCGAGAAATGAGCAGTTCTTC. Protein product: CASSYATSGTARNEQFF.

This clonotype was observed at least ten times. This CDR3 is CAIRGGPNTEAFF. CDR3 DNA: TGTGCCATCAGGGGAGGCCCGAACACTGAAGCTTTCTTT. The gene calls are TRBV10-3 and TRBJ1-1; no reliable D call. The CDR3 consists of 13 residues. V lost 6 bases and J 1 base, leaving 9 bases between the germline ends. Germline V gives CDR1 ENHRY, CDR2 SYGVKD.

The chain employs TRBV20-1 and TRBJ2-3; D is unclear. The CDR3 has 11 residues. V gave up 5 bases and J gave up 2 bases, with 5 bases separating them. From germline, CDR1 is DFQATT and CDR2 SNEGSKA (reference sequence). The CDR3, as DNA: TGCAGTGCTTACCTCACAGATACGCAGTATTTT. This gives the protein CSAYLTDTQYF.

This clonotype was counted at least ten times. This chain uses TRBV4-1 with TRBJ1-2; D remains unclear. In germline, CDR1 is MGHRA, CDR2 YSYEKL. V dropped 2 bases and J dropped 1 base, with 8 bases sitting between them. The CDR3 runs 14 residues. The CDR3: CASSQLDGNYGYTF. DNA of the CDR3: TGCGCCAGCAGCCAACTTGACGGTAACTATGGCTACACCTTC.

The rearrangement joins TRBV20-1 to TRBJ2-2; D is unresolved. The ends were cut back, 3 bases at V and 6 bases at J, with 8 bases in the middle. Germline V gene data show CDR1 as DFQATT and CDR2 as SNEGSKA (reference sequence). This CDR3 region has 12 residues. Written as DNA, the CDR3 is TGCAGTGCTAGTAGGATCGCCGGGGAGCTGTTTTTT. This codes for CSASRIAGELFF.

This clonotype was picked up many times. V and J are TRBV24-1 and TRBJ2-1, with TRBD2 identical over 8 bases. Trimming removed 6 bases from V and 10 bases from J; junction bases left unmatched: 10. CDR1 and CDR2 (germline): KGHDR, SFDVKD. The CDR3 loop spans 14 amino acids. The CDR3 sequence: CATSPSGPSEEQFF. CDR3 nucleotide sequence: TGTGCCACCAGTCCTAGCGGGCCCTCCGAAGAGCAGTTCTTC.

This clonotype was detected only a few times. V gene TRBV11-2 combines with J gene TRBJ2-5; either TRBD1 or TRBD2 may supply D (5 bases each). The germline V and J ends were trimmed by 1 base and 4 bases, with 13 bases remaining between them. CDR1 is SGHAT, CDR2 FQNNGV, per germline. The length of the CDR3 is 15 residues. CDR3 sequence: CASSLGGGYSETQYF. In nucleotides, the CDR3 is TGTGCCAGCAGCTTAGGTGGGGGTTATTCAGAGACCCAGTACTTC.

The chain joins TRBV12-3 or TRBV12-4 to TRBJ1-2; D not resolved. V was clipped by 7 bases and J by 1 base, with 16 bases between them. The CDR3 loop spans 15 amino acids. The CDR3 DNA follows: TGTGCCAGCATGCGATCGGTGGCCGGTAACTATGGCTACACCTTC. Translation: CASMRSVAGNYGYTF.

This chain connects TRBV3-1 to TRBJ1-6, with D tentatively TRBD1 (5 bases). V lost 0 bases, J lost 7 bases, and 7 bases lay in between. Germline V gives CDR1 LGHDT, CDR2 YNNKEL (reference sequence). The CDR3 loop spans 14 amino acids. The CDR3 loop is CASSQDWGNSPLHF. The CDR3 nucleotides read TGTGCCAGCAGCCAAGATTGGGGGAATTCACCCCTCCACTTT.

V usage is TRBV5-5 and J usage is TRBJ1-1; perhaps TRBD1 as D (6 bases). V was shortened by 0 bases and J by 5 bases, with 17 bases between the two germline ends. CDR3 length: 16 amino acids. Germline V CDR1 and CDR2: SGHKS, YYEKEE (reference sequence). The CDR3 DNA sequence: TGTGCCAGCAGCTTGGAGTGGGCAGGGGTCTCAACTGAAGCTTTCTTT. It specifies CASSLEWAGVSTEAFF.

This clonotype was detected many times. The chain combines TRBV3-1 with TRBJ1-4; no firm D call. This CDR3 region has 19 residues. Germline-derived CDR1 and CDR2 are LGHDT and YNNKEL (reference sequence). Deletions cut 3 bases from V and 0 bases from J, with 20 bases between. In nucleotides, the CDR3 is TGTGCCAGCAGCCATGGCCCGGGTCAGGTTCTCGCAACTAATGAAAAACTGTTTTTT. Translation gives CASSHGPGQVLATNEKLFF.

This clonotype was seen more than once but under ten times. This chain joins TRBV5-1 and TRBJ2-3; 12 bases fit TRBD1. The germline V gene has CDR1 SGHRS and CDR2 YFSETQ. The CDR3 is 16 residues long. J lost 3 bases, V lost 4 bases, and 6 bases had no gene match. CDR3 amino acids: CASSKGQGARTDTQYF. DNA for the CDR3: TGCGCCAGCAGCAAGGGACAGGGGGCGCGGACAGATACGCAGTATTTT.

This clonotype was observed at least ten times. The DNA for the CDR3 is TGTGCCAGCAGTGGGATGGCTTCTGAAGCTTTCTTT. Translating gives CASSGMASEAFF. The chain employs TRBV2 and TRBJ1-1; D uncertain. CDR1 is SNHLY and CDR2 is FYNNEI in the germline V gene. This CDR3 region has 12 residues. V lost 4 bases, J lost 6 bases, and 9 bases lay in between. Supplemented by reference TRBV2 and TRBJ1-1, the full variable domain reads EPEVTQTPSHQVTQMGQEVILRCVPISNHLYFYWYRQILGQKVEFLVSFYNNEISEKSEIFDDQFSVERPDGSNFTLKIRSTKLEDSAMYFCASSGMASEAFFGQGTRLTVV.

This clonotype was seen only a few times. This chain uses TRBV25-1 with TRBJ1-6, with D hard to call. Germline V gene data show CDR1 as MGHDK and CDR2 as SYGVNS. The CDR3 extends over 15 amino acids. The V gene lost 0 bases and the J gene lost 7 bases, with 10 bases spanning the gap. CDR3 in amino acids: CASSEYAAGNSPLHF. Here the CDR3 DNA reads TGTGCCAGCAGTGAATATGCCGCCGGAAATTCACCCCTCCACTTT. Based on the CDR3 plus reference TRBV25-1 and TRBJ1-6, the full variable domain is EADIYQTPRYLVIGTGKKITLECSQTMGHDKMYWYQQDPGMELHLIHYSYGVNSTEKGDLSSESTVSRIRTEHFPLTLESARPSHTSQYLCASSEYAAGNSPLHFGNGTRLTVT.

This clonotype turned up a few times. V usage is TRBV6-2 or TRBV6-3 and J usage is TRBJ2-5; TRBD2 matches at 11 bases. Looked up from germline, CDR1 is MNHEY and CDR2 is SVGEGT. The CDR3 has 17 amino acids. Trimming cost V 2 bases and J 3 bases; bases outside gene matches: 8. DNA of the CDR3: TGTGCCAGCAGTTACCCGGTTAGGGGACTAGCGGAAGAGACCCAGTACTTC. As protein: CASSYPVRGLAEETQYF.

The CDR3, as DNA: TGCGCCAGCAGCCAGGACTTTAATAGCAATCAGCCCCAGCATTTT. Its protein product is CASSQDFNSNQPQHF. The rearrangement uses TRBV4-3 and TRBJ1-5, with D unclear. This CDR3 is built from 15 residues. The germline V and J ends were trimmed by 3 bases and 0 bases, with 9 bases remaining between them. Germline lookup yields CDR1 LGHNA and CDR2 YSLEER.

This clonotype was observed a few times. For the CDR3, the DNA is TGTGCCAGCAGCCTCAAACCTTCAGTAGACATTCAGTACTTC. It yields the protein CASSLKPSVDIQYF. The V call is TRBV7-2, the J call TRBJ2-4, with D unresolved. The CDR3 is made up of 14 amino acids. V lost 5 bases and J lost 8, with 16 bases in between. Germline-derived CDR1 and CDR2 are SGHTA and FQGNSA.

This clonotype was counted at least ten times. This chain connects TRBV29-1 to TRBJ2-7; D may be TRBD2 (6 bases). The CDR3 spans 13 residues. Trimming took off 1 base at V and 5 bases at J, with 12 bases between the two ends. Per germline, CDR1 SQVTM and CDR2 ANQGSEA. The CDR3 region is CSVEGLVSHEQYF. DNA of the CDR3: TGCAGCGTTGAAGGACTAGTTTCCCACGAGCAGTACTTC.

This clonotype appeared many times. The chain joins TRBV29-1 to TRBJ1-2; 10 bases line up with TRBD1. This CDR3 spans 12 amino acids. V shed 7 bases and J 8 bases; nucleotides not matched to a gene: 7. Germline lookup yields CDR1 SQVTM and CDR2 ANQGSEA. CDR3 bases: TGCAGCGAGGGACAGGGGATGGAGGGCTACACCTTC. Translating gives CSEGQGMEGYTF.

Ten or more counts support this clonotype. V usage is TRBV6-4 and J usage is TRBJ2-3; 12 positions match TRBD1. After removal of 3 bases from V and 4 bases from J, the junction contained 5 bases not matched to a gene. The CDR3 covers 16 residues. Germline V gene lookup returns CDR1 MRHNA and CDR2 SNTAGT. CDR3: CASSEGGTGGADTQYF. The CDR3 nucleotides read TGTGCCAGCAGTGAAGGTGGGACAGGGGGCGCAGATACGCAGTATTTT.

The sample holds many counts of this clonotype. V and J are TRBV7-6 and TRBJ2-7; 11 bases map to TRBD1. Per the germline V gene, CDR1 is SGHVS and CDR2 is FNYEAQ. This CDR3 is 16 amino acids long. V lost 0 bases and J lost 3; bases outside the gene matches: 4. CDR3 bases: TGTGCCAGCAGCTTAGCCGAAGGGACAGGGGGCTACGAGCAGTACTTC. Protein product: CASSLAEGTGGYEQYF.